Sequencing of this T cell receptor (beta chain) was carried out in a study of shared clonotypes between healthy human individuals. Assay used: immunoSEQ multiplex PCR; TCRdb lists only in-frame clones, some missing. The sample lists around 700,000 clones; about 78% were seen once. Trimming removed 5 bases from V and 7 bases from J, with 21 bases in between. Per the germline V gene, CDR1 is LNHDA and CDR2 is SQIVND (reference sequence). The CDR3 has 16 residues. Input material: memory CD4+ T cells sorted from blood. Subset reported: CD45RA-negative fraction. The chain employs TRBV19 and TRBJ2-1, with D maybe TRBD2 (5 bases). This TCR was sampled from a woman aged 25 to 39 in good health. The CDR3 spells CASSRPSRTLGNEQFF. DNA for the CDR3: TGTGCCAGTAGTCGACCCTCTCGGACTCTGGGGAATGAGCAGTTCTTC.